The entry that follows covers one T cell receptor (beta chain) sequence. The record originates from a study of blood T cell repertoires in COVID-19. Looking at the study overall: Samples representing acute and convalescent COVID-19 were sourced from the United States, Italy and Spain. T cells, B-cell-depleted T cells, or PBMCs provided the cDNA or gDNA that served as material.

The V end was cut by 10 bases, the J end by 7 bases, with 19 bases between. Per germline, CDR1 LNHDA and CDR2 SQIVND (reference sequence). CDR3 length: 14 residues. As handled by the study authors: Quantification of nucleated cells was approximated via reference gene primer amplification. Libraries were prepared by immunoSEQ multiplex PCR; TCRdb keeps only in-frame clonotypes and omits some of them. The DNA was the basis for D and trimming; V, J and clone size are from that table. The sample lists a few hundred thousand clones; 80% to 90% were seen once. The receptor's source is a middle-aged man with acute or convalescent COVID-19. Sequencing was performed on peripheral blood. The chain recombines TRBV19 with TRBJ2-2; D perhaps matches TRBD1 (5 bases). The CDR3 loop reads CATLMQGQGGELFF. The DNA for the CDR3 is TGTGCCACCCTAATGCAGGGTCAAGGCGGGGAGCTGTTTTTT.